This T cell receptor beta chain was observed in a study of radiotherapy plus CTLA-4 blockade in lung cancer. Looked up from germline, CDR1 is LNHNV and CDR2 is YYDKDF (reference sequence). V was pared by 4 bases and J by 2 bases, with 0 bases of the junction left unmatched. The CDR3 runs to 13 residues. Assay: immunoSEQ multiplex PCR; the TCRdb copy retains only in-frame clones and omits some. The table shows tens of thousands of clones, with about four fifths occurring only once. This receptor was taken from a human donor with non-small cell lung cancer who had a complete response to radiotherapy plus ipilimumab. The V call is TRBV15, the J call TRBJ1-2; 8 bases are shared with TRBD1. This specimen was peripheral blood, taken from a patient treated with radiotherapy plus ipilimumab. The chain's CDR3 is CATSTGGNYGYTF. The DNA for the CDR3 is TGTGCCACCAGCACAGGGGGCAACTATGGCTACACCTTC.